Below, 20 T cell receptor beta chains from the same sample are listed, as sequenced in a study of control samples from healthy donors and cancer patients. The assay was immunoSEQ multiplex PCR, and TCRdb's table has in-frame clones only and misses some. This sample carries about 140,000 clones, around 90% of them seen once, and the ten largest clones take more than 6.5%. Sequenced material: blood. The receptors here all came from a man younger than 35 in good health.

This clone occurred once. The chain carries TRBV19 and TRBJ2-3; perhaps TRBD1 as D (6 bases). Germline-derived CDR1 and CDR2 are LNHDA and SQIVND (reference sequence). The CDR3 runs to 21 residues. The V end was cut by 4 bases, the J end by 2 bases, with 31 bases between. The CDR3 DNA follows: TGTGCCAGTAGTAACCCGCAAGGTCGCTCGGACAGAGGACGATACACAGATACGCAGTATTTT. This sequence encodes CASSNPQGRSDRGRYTDTQYF.

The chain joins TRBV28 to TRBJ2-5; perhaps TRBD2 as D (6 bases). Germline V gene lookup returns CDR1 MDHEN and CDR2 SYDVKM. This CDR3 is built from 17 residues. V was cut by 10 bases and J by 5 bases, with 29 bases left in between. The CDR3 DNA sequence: TGTGCCACCCGGCTTCTCGGGACTTCCGTACCCTTGGAGACCCAGTACTTC. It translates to CATRLLGTSVPLETQYF.

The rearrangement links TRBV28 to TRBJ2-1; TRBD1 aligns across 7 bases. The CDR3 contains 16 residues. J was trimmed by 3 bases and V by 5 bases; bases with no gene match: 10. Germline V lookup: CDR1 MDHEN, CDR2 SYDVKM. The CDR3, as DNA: TGTGCCAGCAGTATTCCCCCGACAGGGTTCTACAATGAGCAGTTCTTC. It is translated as CASSIPPTGFYNEQFF.

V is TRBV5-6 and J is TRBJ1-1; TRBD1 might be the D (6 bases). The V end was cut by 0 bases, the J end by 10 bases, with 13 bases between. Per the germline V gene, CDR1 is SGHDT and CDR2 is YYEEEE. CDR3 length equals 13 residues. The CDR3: CASSLVGGAVAFF. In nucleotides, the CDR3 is TGTGCCAGCAGCTTGGTTGGGGGCGCGGTAGCTTTCTTT.

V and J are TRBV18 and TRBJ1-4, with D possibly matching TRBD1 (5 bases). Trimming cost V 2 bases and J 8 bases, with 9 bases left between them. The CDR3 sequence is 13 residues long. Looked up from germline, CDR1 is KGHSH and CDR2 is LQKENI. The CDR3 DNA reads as TGTGCCAGCTCACCAGGCCGGGGGGAAAAACTGTTTTTT. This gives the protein CASSPGRGEKLFF.

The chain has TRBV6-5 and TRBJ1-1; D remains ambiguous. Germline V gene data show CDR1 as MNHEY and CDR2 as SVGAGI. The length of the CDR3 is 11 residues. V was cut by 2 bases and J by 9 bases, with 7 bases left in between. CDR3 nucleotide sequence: TGTGCCAGCAGTTACCGCACCCAAGCTTTCTTT. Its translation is CASSYRTQAFF.

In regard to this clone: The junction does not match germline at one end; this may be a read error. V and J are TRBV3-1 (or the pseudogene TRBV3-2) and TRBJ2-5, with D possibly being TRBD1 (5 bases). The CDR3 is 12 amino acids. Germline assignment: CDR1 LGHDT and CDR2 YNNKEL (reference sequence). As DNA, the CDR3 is TGTGCCAGCAGCCAAGAAGGAAGGCAGGGTCACTTC. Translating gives CASSQEGRQGHF.

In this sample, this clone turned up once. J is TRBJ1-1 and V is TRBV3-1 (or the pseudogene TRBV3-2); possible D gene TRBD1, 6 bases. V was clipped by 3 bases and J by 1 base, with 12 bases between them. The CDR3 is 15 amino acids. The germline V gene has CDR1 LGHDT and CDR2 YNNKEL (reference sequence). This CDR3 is CASSQGRGANTEAFF. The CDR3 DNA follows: TGTGCCAGCAGCCAGGGTCGGGGGGCGAACACTGAAGCTTTCTTT.

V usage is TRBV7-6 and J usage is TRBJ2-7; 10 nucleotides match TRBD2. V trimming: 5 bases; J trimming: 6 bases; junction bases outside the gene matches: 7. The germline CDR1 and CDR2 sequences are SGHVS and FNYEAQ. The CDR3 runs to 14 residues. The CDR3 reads CASSPEGLALEQYF. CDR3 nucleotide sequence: TGTGCCAGCAGCCCGGAGGGACTAGCGCTCGAGCAGTACTTC.

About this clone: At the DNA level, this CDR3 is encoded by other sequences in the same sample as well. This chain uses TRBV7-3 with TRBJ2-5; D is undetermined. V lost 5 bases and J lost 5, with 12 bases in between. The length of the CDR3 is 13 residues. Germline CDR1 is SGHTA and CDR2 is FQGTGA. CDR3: CASSPTGSETQYF. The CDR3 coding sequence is TGTGCCAGCAGCCCCACCGGTTCTGAGACCCAGTACTTC.

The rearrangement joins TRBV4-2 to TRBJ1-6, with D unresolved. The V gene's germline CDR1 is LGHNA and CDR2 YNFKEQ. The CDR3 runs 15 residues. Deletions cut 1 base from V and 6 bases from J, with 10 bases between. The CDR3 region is CASSQVGGFNSPLHF. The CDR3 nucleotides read TGTGCCAGCAGCCAAGTGGGCGGTTTTAATTCACCCCTCCACTTT.

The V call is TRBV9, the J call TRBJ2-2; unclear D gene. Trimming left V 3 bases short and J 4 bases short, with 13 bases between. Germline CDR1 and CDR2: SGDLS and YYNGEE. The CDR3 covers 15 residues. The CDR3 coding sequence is TGTGCCAGCAGCGAGTCCTCAGCTATCACCGGGGAGCTGTTTTTT. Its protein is CASSESSAITGELFF.

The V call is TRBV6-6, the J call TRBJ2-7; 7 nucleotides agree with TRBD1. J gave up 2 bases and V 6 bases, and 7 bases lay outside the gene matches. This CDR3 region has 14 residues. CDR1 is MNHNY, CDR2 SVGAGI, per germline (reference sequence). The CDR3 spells CASSPGQAPYEQYF. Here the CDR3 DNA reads TGTGCCAGCAGCCCCGGACAGGCCCCCTACGAGCAGTACTTC.

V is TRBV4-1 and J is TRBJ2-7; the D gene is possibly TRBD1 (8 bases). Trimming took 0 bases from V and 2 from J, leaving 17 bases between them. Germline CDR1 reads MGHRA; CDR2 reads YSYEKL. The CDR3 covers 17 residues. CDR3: CASSQDSSGTGAYEQYF. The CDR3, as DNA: TGCGCCAGCAGCCAAGATTCCAGCGGGACAGGTGCCTACGAGCAGTACTTC.

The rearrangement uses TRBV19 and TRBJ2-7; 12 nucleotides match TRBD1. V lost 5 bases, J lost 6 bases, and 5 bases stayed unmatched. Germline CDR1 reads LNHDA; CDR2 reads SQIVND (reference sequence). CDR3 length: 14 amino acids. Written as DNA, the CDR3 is TGTGCCAGTAGTGGACGGGACAGGGGGCGCGAGCAGTACTTC. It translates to CASSGRDRGREQYF.

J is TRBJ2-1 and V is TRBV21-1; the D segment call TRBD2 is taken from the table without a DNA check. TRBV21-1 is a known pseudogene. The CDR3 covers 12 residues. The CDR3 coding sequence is TGTGCCAGCAGCAAAGCGGCGGGGGGGCAGTTCTTC. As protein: CASSKAAGGQFF.

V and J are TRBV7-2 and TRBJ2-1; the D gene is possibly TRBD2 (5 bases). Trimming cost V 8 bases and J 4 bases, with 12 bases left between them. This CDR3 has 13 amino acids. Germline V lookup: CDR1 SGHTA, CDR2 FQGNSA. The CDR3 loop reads CASREDSYNEQFF. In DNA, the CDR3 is TGTGCCAGCCGAGAGGACTCGTACAATGAGCAGTTCTTC. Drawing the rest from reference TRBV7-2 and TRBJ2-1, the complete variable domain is GAGVSQSPSNKVTEKGKDVELRCDPISGHTALYWYRQSLGQGLEFLIYFQGNSAPDKSGLPSDRFSAERTGGSVSTLTIQRTQQEDSAVYLCASREDSYNEQFFGPGTRLTVL.

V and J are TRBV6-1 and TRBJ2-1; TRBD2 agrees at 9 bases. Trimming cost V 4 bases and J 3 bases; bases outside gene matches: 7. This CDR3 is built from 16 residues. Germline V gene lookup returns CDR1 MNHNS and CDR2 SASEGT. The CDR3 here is CASSATRGGLYNEQFF. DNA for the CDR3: TGTGCCAGCAGTGCGACGCGGGGGGGCCTCTACAATGAGCAGTTCTTC.

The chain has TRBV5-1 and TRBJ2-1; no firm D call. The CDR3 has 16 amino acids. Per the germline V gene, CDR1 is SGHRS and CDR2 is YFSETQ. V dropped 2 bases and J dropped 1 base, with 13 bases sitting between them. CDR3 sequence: CASSLAGRVSYNEQFF. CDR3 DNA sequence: TGCGCCAGCAGCTTAGCCGGACGTGTATCCTACAATGAGCAGTTCTTC.

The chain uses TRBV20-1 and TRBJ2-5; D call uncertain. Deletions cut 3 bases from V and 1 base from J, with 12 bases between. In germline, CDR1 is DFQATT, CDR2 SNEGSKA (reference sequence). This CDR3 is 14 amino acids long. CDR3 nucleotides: TGCAGTGCTAGTACTCTCTGGGGCCAAGAGACCCAGTACTTC. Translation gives CSASTLWGQETQYF.